This T cell receptor beta chain is from a study of identical twins. Germline V CDR1 and CDR2: DFQATT, SNEGSKA (reference sequence). Trimming removed 5 bases from V and 1 base from J, with 21 bases in between. The CDR3 runs to 17 residues. TCRdb ran MiXCR on the 5' RACE reads and lists one entry per CDR3 protein. The sample has 450,000 or so distinct CDR3 sequences; approximately 15% are singletons. These data were also reused for a study on yellow fever vaccine responses in identical twins.

The origin of this receptor is a woman in her late teens or twenties in good health. The rearrangement links TRBV20-1 to TRBJ2-1; D is possibly TRBD1 or TRBD2 (5 bases each). Sequenced: CD4+ T cells sorted from blood. The CDR3 loop reads CSAPVMRGHSSYNEQFF. CDR3 DNA sequence: TGCAGTGCTCCTGTGATGAGGGGCCATTCTTCCTACAATGAGCAGTTCTTC.